The rows below give T cell receptor beta chains drawn from one sample of a study of vaccination and CD4 T cells after COVID-19. TCRdb used MiXCR to reprocess the PCR reads, holding one entry per CDR3 protein. The sample includes roughly 16,000 distinct CDR3 sequences, around 48% of them seen just once. The antigens of these receptors remain unknown. The sequenced sample was CD4+ T cells from blood, cultured in vitro. These receptors were obtained from a human donor who had recovered from COVID-19. CDR3s include the opening cysteine and the closing phenylalanine or tryptophan. The D gene is left open where the match is weak. Size is stated for part of the rows, as once, few or many counts, or as a class when the clone is expanded.

D gene,V gene,CDR3 length,clone size,J gene,CDR3 DNA,CDR3 protein
-,TRBV27,13,-,TRBJ2-7,TGTGCCAGCAGACCTACTTCAGTGTACGAGCAGTACTTC,CASRPTSVYEQYF
TRBD1,TRBV4-1,17,few,TRBJ1-5,TGCGCCAGCAGCCAAGAGAGACAGGGAACTAGCAATCAGCCCCAGCATTTT,CASSQERQGTSNQPQHF
-,TRBV5-1,13,-,TRBJ2-3,TGCGCCAGCAGCTTGGCCTTTCCAGATACGCAGTATTTT,CASSLAFPDTQYF
-,TRBV6-1,12,-,TRBJ2-5,TGTGCCAGCAGTGCCATTCAAGAGACCCAGTACTTC,CASSAIQETQYF
TRBD1,TRBV28,14,-,TRBJ1-1,TGTGCCAGCAGTCCCGGGACAGGGTACACTGAAGCTTTCTTT,CASSPGTGYTEAFF
TRBD1,TRBV10-3,12,few,TRBJ1-2,TGTGCCATCAGTGGACAGGGAAATGGCTACACCTTC,CAISGQGNGYTF
TRBD2,TRBV6-1,17,-,TRBJ2-2,TGTGCCAGCAGCCGACGGGCGGGAGGCACGAACACCGGGGAGCTGTTTTTT,CASSRRAGGTNTGELFF
TRBD1,TRBV7-2,15,few,TRBJ1-2,TGTGCCAGCAGCGCAGGACAGGGAAAGTATGGAGGCTACACCTTC,CASSAGQGKYGGYTF
TRBD1,TRBV7-9,16,-,TRBJ2-2,TGTGCCAGCAGCATACGGACAGGGGGCAACACCGGGGAGCTGTTTTTT,CASSIRTGGNTGELFF
-,TRBV28,15,-,TRBJ1-2,TGTGCCAGCAGTTTATGGAGTGTGACAGCCGAAGACTACACCTTC,CASSLWSVTAEDYTF
TRBD1,TRBV10-1,15,once,TRBJ2-7,TGCGCCAAAAGGGAACCCTCGGGACAGCCCTACGAGCAGTACTTC,CAKREPSGQPYEQYF
-,TRBV11-2,14,-,TRBJ1-2,TGTGCCAGCAGCCTAAACTGGGCCGGCTATGGCTACACCTTC,CASSLNWAGYGYTF
-,TRBV2,13,-,TRBJ2-5,TGTGCCAGCAGTGATGTAGGAGGAGAGACCCAGTACTTC,CASSDVGGETQYF
-,TRBV6-2/TRBV6-3,17,-,TRBJ2-1,TGTGCCAGCAGTAGACCCCGGACGGATAGAGGTAATAATGAGCAGTTCTTC,CASSRPRTDRGNNEQFF
TRBD1,TRBV20-1,16,-,TRBJ1-3,TGCAGTGCTAGGAGGCCCATGACAGGGGAAGGAAACACCATATATTTT,CSARRPMTGEGNTIYF
-,TRBV6-5,15,-,TRBJ1-6,TGTGCCAGCAGTTACTCGACCCTCAGTAATTCACCCCTCCACTTT,CASSYSTLSNSPLHF